This T cell receptor beta chain came from a study of blood T cell repertoires in COVID-19. Whole-study context: Both acute and convalescent COVID-19 samples were obtained from the United States, Italy and Spain. In each case, the material was cDNA or gDNA derived from T cells, B-cell-depleted T cells, or PBMCs.

V shed 1 base, J shed 3 bases, and the junction held 2 bases outside the gene matches. This CDR3 has 15 amino acids. CDR1 is LGHNA and CDR2 is YSLEER in the germline V gene. As originally analysed: Nucleated cell counts were estimated from reference gene primer amplification. The repertoire was sequenced with immunoSEQ multiplex PCR; TCRdb's copy has only in-frame clones and lacks some. V, J and clone size reflect that table, while D and trimming were determined from the DNA. The table has approximately 290,000 clones, 89% seen once. V usage is TRBV4-3 and J usage is TRBJ1-5; 8 bases fit TRBD1. Sequencing was done on a sample of peripheral blood. This receptor was obtained from a woman between 55 and 75 years old with acute or convalescent COVID-19. CDR3 in DNA: TGCGCCAGCAGCCAAGGGACAGGGCTCAATCAGCCCCAGCATTTT. It encodes CASSQGTGLNQPQHF.